Below are 25 T cell receptor beta chains sequenced from a single sample in a study of shared clonotypes between healthy human individuals. Method: immunoSEQ multiplex PCR; TCRdb's copy keeps in-frame clones and lacks some. The sample has about 2 million clones; roughly 94% are singletons. The specimen sequenced was naive CD4+ T cells sorted from blood. Subset given: CD45RA+ positively selected. The receptors were gathered from a man between 18 and 35 years old in good health.

The chain uses TRBV9 and TRBJ2-7; D perhaps matches TRBD2 (6 bases). In germline, CDR1 is SGDLS, CDR2 YYNGEE. V lost 4 bases to trimming and J lost 3 bases, with 14 bases between them. CDR3 size: 14 residues. The CDR3 sequence: CASSTRDWGYEQYF. Written as DNA, the CDR3 is TGTGCCAGCAGCACCCGGGACTGGGGCTACGAGCAGTACTTC.

The chain joins TRBV6-6 to TRBJ1-1; TRBD1 agrees at 9 bases. From germline, CDR1 is MNHNY and CDR2 SVGAGI (reference sequence). Trimming at V came to 6 bases and at J to 5 bases, leaving 10 bases not matched to a gene. The CDR3 is 15 residues long. For the CDR3, the DNA is TGTGCCAGCAGCATTCCGACAGGGGGATTGACTGAAGCTTTCTTT. The encoded protein is CASSIPTGGLTEAFF.

The V call is TRBV27, the J call TRBJ1-2; D is undetermined. The V gene lost 1 base and the J gene lost 7 bases, with 19 bases spanning the gap. Germline CDR1 MNHEY, CDR2 SMNVEV (reference sequence). This CDR3 spans 16 amino acids. The CDR3 is CASSLYGNPGSSGYTF. The CDR3 region has the DNA TGTGCCAGCAGTTTATACGGCAATCCGGGCTCGAGTGGCTACACCTTC.

The chain couples TRBV6-5 to TRBJ2-7; 8 bases line up with TRBD1. This CDR3 comprises 15 residues. CDR1 MNHEY and CDR2 SVGAGI come from the germline V gene. The V gene end was trimmed by 4 bases and the J gene end by 2 bases; junction bases not matched to a gene: 7. CDR3 protein: CASSSQPTGAYEQYF. As DNA, the CDR3 is TGTGCCAGCAGTTCCCAACCGACAGGGGCCTACGAGCAGTACTTC.

The rearrangement uses TRBV28 and TRBJ2-3; 8 bases agree with TRBD1. This CDR3 spans 15 amino acids. CDR1 is MDHEN, CDR2 SYDVKM, per germline. V lost 3 bases and J lost 1; bases outside the gene matches: 3. In DNA form, the CDR3 reads TGTGCCAGCAGTTTCCGACAGGGGCGCACAGATACGCAGTATTTT. Its translation is CASSFRQGRTDTQYF.

CDR3 sequence reads: CAISPTETGELFF. In nucleotides, the CDR3 is TGTGCCATCAGCCCCACAGAGACCGGGGAGCTGTTTTTT. V gene TRBV10-3 combines with J gene TRBJ2-2; no reliable D call. CDR1 is ENHRY and CDR2 is SYGVKD in the germline V gene. Trimming stripped 6 bases from V and 5 bases from J, with 10 bases between. This CDR3 has 13 residues.

In the case of this clone: Additional DNA sequences in this sample encode the identical CDR3. This chain uses TRBV4-3 with TRBJ2-6; tentatively, D is TRBD1 (6 bases). Trimming took off 0 bases at V and 2 bases at J, with 8 bases between the two ends. The CDR3 extends over 16 amino acids. Germline V gene sequence: CDR1 LGHNA, CDR2 YSLEER. The CDR3 coding sequence is TGCGCCAGCAGCCAAGAATGGGGGCCTGGGGCCAACGTCCTGACTTTC. It codes for CASSQEWGPGANVLTF.

The chain couples TRBV6-5 to TRBJ2-7, with 8 bases aligning to TRBD1. After removal of 0 bases from V and 4 bases from J, the junction contained 8 bases not matched to a gene. The CDR3 has 16 residues. Per the germline V gene, CDR1 is MNHEY and CDR2 is SVGAGI. As DNA, the CDR3 is TGTGCCAGCAGTTACTCGAGTGCAGGGGGCGCATACGAGCAGTACTTC. Amino acid sequence: CASSYSSAGGAYEQYF.

The chain is built from TRBV7-2 and TRBJ2-3; TRBD2 matches at 9 bases. The CDR3 has 17 amino acids. Losses at the gene ends were 4 bases for V and 2 bases for J; bases not matched to a gene: 10. Germline V gene lookup returns CDR1 SGHTA and CDR2 FQGNSA. The CDR3 region has the DNA TGTGCCAGCAGCTCACAGGGGAGACTAGCGGCCACAGATACGCAGTATTTT. Amino acid sequence: CASSSQGRLAATDTQYF.

This clone was seen just once. It is unclear where the CDR3 begins or ends on the DNA, so no DNA is shown, and the CDR3 is as TCRdb lists it. This rearrangement joins TRBV7-2 to TRBJ2-2. Termini included, the CDR3 measures 16 amino acids. CDR1 and CDR2 (germline): SGHTA, FQGNSA. The chain's CDR3 is CASSPPVLRATGELFF.

The rearrangement uses TRBV28 and TRBJ2-6; unclear D gene. The CDR3 consists of 15 residues. Germline values: CDR1 MDHEN, CDR2 SYDVKM. Trimming took off 5 bases at V and 0 bases at J, with 8 bases between the two ends. DNA for the CDR3: TGTGCCAGCAGTCGACCGATCTCTGGGGCCAACGTCCTGACTTTC. Protein sequence: CASSRPISGANVLTF.

This chain links TRBV6-5 with TRBJ2-1; 12 bases are a match to TRBD2. CDR3 length: 14 residues. The germline CDR1 and CDR2 sequences are MNHEY and SVGAGI. Unmatched junction bases numbered 5, after V lost 6 bases and J lost 8 bases. Here the CDR3 DNA reads TGTGCCAGCAGAGGGGGACTAGCGGGCGATGAGCAGTTCTTC. Translated: CASRGGLAGDEQFF.

This rearrangement joins TRBV30 to TRBJ1-4; D unclear. Trimming removed 0 bases from V and 7 bases from J, with 15 bases in between. Germline V gene lookup returns CDR1 GTSNPN and CDR2 SVGIG (reference sequence). This CDR3 is built from 15 residues. The CDR3 is CAWSVGRAAGEKLFF. CDR3 nucleotide sequence: TGTGCCTGGAGTGTAGGAAGGGCCGCGGGTGAAAAACTGTTTTTT.

This sequence joins TRBV10-3 and TRBJ1-1, with a weak D call TRBD1 (6 bases). The length of the CDR3 is 12 residues. CDR1 and CDR2 (germline): ENHRY, SYGVKD. Trimming left V 3 bases short and J 11 bases short, with 13 bases between. The CDR3 loop is CAISEGQGWAFF. CDR3 in DNA: TGTGCCATCAGTGAAGGGCAGGGGTGGGCTTTCTTT.

The chain combines TRBV5-1 with TRBJ2-7; 7 nucleotides match TRBD1. V lost 3 bases to trimming and J lost 8 bases; unmatched junction nucleotides: 8. The length of the CDR3 is 13 residues. Germline V CDR1 and CDR2: SGHRS, YFSETQ. The chain's CDR3 is CASSWPGQFKQYF. As DNA, the CDR3 is TGCGCCAGCAGCTGGCCGGGACAGTTTAAGCAGTACTTC.

This clone was observed a single time. CDR3 sequence: CASRTYRPQHF. CDR3 DNA sequence: TGTGCCAGCAGGACTTACCGGCCCCAGCATTTT. The chain employs TRBV27 and TRBJ1-5; D gene unclear. Trimming removed 6 bases from V and 9 bases from J, with 9 bases in between. Germline V gene data show CDR1 as MNHEY and CDR2 as SMNVEV (reference sequence). This CDR3 has 11 residues.

This rearrangement joins TRBV5-1 to TRBJ2-3; tentatively, D is TRBD1 or TRBD2 (5 bases each). The CDR3 consists of 16 residues. The germline V gene encodes CDR1 SGHRS and CDR2 YFSETQ. V dropped 3 bases and J dropped 3 bases, with 17 bases sitting between them. The DNA of the CDR3 is TGCGCCAGCAGCTCGGTGCCGGGACCCGTAACAGATACGCAGTATTTT. This encodes CASSSVPGPVTDTQYF.

The gene calls are TRBV9 and TRBJ2-3; 8 nucleotides line up with TRBD2. Germline V gene lookup returns CDR1 SGDLS and CDR2 YYNGEE. The CDR3 contains 16 residues. After removal of 0 bases from V and 5 bases from J, the junction contained 8 bases not matched to a gene. CDR3 sequence reads: CASSVDHGRAVDTQYF. Here the CDR3 DNA reads TGTGCCAGCAGCGTAGATCACGGGAGGGCCGTAGATACGCAGTATTTT.

The genes are TRBV5-1 and TRBJ2-7; D uncertain. Trimming removed 0 bases at V and 7 bases at J, with 20 bases between. CDR1 SGHRS and CDR2 YFSETQ come from the germline V gene. This CDR3 spans 16 amino acids. The CDR3 DNA is TGCGCCAGCAGCTTGGCTCCGGGTCCCGGAGCAAGGGAGCAGTACTTC. Translation gives CASSLAPGPGAREQYF.

The V and J genes are TRBV28 and TRBJ1-5; D remains unclear. Germline loops: CDR1 MDHEN, CDR2 SYDVKM. The ends were cut back, 4 bases at V and 1 base at J, with 8 bases in the middle. CDR3 size: 14 residues. In DNA form, the CDR3 reads TGTGCCAGCAGTTCCCTCTCCAGCAATCAGCCCCAGCATTTT. This codes for CASSSLSSNQPQHF.

V is TRBV11-3 and J is TRBJ2-1; D may match TRBD1 or TRBD2 (5 bases each). Germline V gene lookup returns CDR1 SGHNT and CDR2 YENEEA. This CDR3 spans 14 amino acids. V was trimmed by 2 bases and J by 6 bases, leaving 11 bases between them. CDR3 coding DNA: TGTGCCAGCAGCTTAAACCCGGGGCTCAATGAGCAGTTCTTC. Encoded protein: CASSLNPGLNEQFF. The full variable domain, its missing parts supplied by reference TRBV11-3 and TRBJ2-1, is EAGVVQSPRYKIIEKKQPVAFWCNPISGHNTLYWYLQNLGQGPELLIRYENEEAVDDSQLPKDRFSAERLKGVDSTLKIQPAELGDSAVYLCASSLNPGLNEQFFGPGTRLTVL.

CDR3 nucleotide sequence: TGTGCCAGCGCAGGACTCTCTGGGGCCAACGTCCTGACTTTC. It encodes CASAGLSGANVLTF. The V gene is TRBV25-1, the J gene TRBJ2-6, with a weak D call TRBD2 (5 bases). The CDR3 has 14 residues. V shed 8 bases and J shed 0 bases, with 8 bases lying between them. CDR1 is MGHDK, CDR2 SYGVNS, per germline.

This rearrangement joins TRBV10-3 to TRBJ1-2, with TRBD1 identical over 8 bases. J lost 2 bases, V lost 2 bases, and 7 bases had no gene match. Germline V CDR1 and CDR2: ENHRY, SYGVKD. The CDR3 consists of 16 residues. CDR3: CAISEGQGGENYGYTF. The CDR3 DNA follows: TGTGCCATCAGTGAGGGACAGGGAGGGGAAAACTATGGCTACACCTTC.

For the CDR3, the DNA is TGCGCCAGCAGCCCGGGCGGGACAGGGCTAGCCAAAAACATTCAGTACTTC. It translates to CASSPGGTGLAKNIQYF. The chain employs TRBV5-1 and TRBJ2-4, with 9 bases identical to TRBD1. The CDR3 has 17 amino acids. CDR1 is SGHRS, CDR2 YFSETQ, per germline. The junction had 8 bases not matched to a gene; V was cut back by 4 bases and J by 0 bases.

Written as DNA, the CDR3 is TGTGCCAGTATTGCCGGCGGGGGCAAGGGGGAAAAACTGTTTTTT. Amino acids: CASIAGGGKGEKLFF. J is TRBJ1-4 and V is TRBV19, with D perhaps TRBD1 (6 bases). This CDR3 has 15 residues. CDR1 and CDR2 (germline): LNHDA, SQIVND (reference sequence). The germline V and J ends were trimmed by 7 bases and 8 bases, with 20 bases remaining between them.